These 31 T cell receptor beta chains originate from one sample sequenced in a study of PD-L1 blockade in urothelial cancer. Only in-frame clones appear in the TCRdb table, and some are missing; sequencing was by immunoSEQ multiplex PCR. Seen here are tens of thousands of clones, about 85% observed once, and the top ten hold more than 6.5%. The sample's time point: pretreatment peripheral blood. This sample comprised PBMCs, obtained around atezolizumab (anti-PD-L1) treatment. The receptor source for this set is a man aged 35-49 years with urothelial cancer.

This clone showed up just once. V usage is TRBV11-2 and J usage is TRBJ2-1; 8 nucleotides line up with TRBD2. V was pared by 1 base and J by 7 bases, with 6 bases of the junction left unmatched. The length of the CDR3 is 15 residues. From germline, CDR1 is SGHAT and CDR2 FQNNGV. The CDR3 here is CASSLATGLVNEQFF. DNA for the CDR3: TGTGCCAGCAGCTTAGCCACGGGACTAGTAAATGAGCAGTTCTTC.

The chain links TRBV11-2 to TRBJ2-1; TRBD2 is a possible D gene (5 bases). V was shortened by 2 bases and J by 4 bases, with 18 bases between the two germline ends. The length of the CDR3 is 17 residues. Germline V gives CDR1 SGHAT, CDR2 FQNNGV. CDR3 protein: CASSLRRWAGGYNEQFF. CDR3 DNA sequence: TGTGCCAGCAGCTTAAGGCGTTGGGCGGGCGGGTACAATGAGCAGTTCTTC.

The chain recombines TRBV5-1 with TRBJ2-7; D remains unclear. The CDR3 length is 14 residues. Germline V gene data show CDR1 as SGHRS and CDR2 as YFSETQ. With 6 bases removed from V and 2 bases from J, the gap between germline ends came to 15 bases. CDR3 in DNA: TGCGCCAGCATGGTAGGCGGCTCCCCCTACGAGCAGTACTTC. Protein sequence: CASMVGGSPYEQYF.

There are a few counts of this clone. The chain links TRBV7-8 to TRBJ1-2; D is undetermined. V lost 1 base, J lost 5 bases, and 8 bases lay in between. This CDR3 has 13 residues. Germline-derived CDR1 and CDR2 are SGHVS and FQNEAQ. The CDR3 sequence: CASSLVSGYGYTF. The CDR3 DNA reads TGTGCCAGCAGCTTAGTATCCGGGTATGGCTACACCTTC.

The chain uses TRBV6-6 and TRBJ1-2, with D unclear. Trimming removed 7 bases at V and 0 bases at J, with 18 bases between. The CDR3 loop spans 16 amino acids. Germline assignment: CDR1 MNHNY and CDR2 SVGAGI (reference sequence). DNA of the CDR3: TGTGCCAGCATCCAGGTCCGGGAGACCGCTAACTATGGCTACACCTTC. Amino acid sequence: CASIQVRETANYGYTF.

The rearrangement uses TRBV7-9 and TRBJ2-1; the match to TRBD2 covers 14 bases. Germline loops: CDR1 SEHNR, CDR2 FQNEAQ (reference sequence). The CDR3 totals 18 residues. The ends lost 2 bases at V and 6 bases at J; junction bases unmatched: 9. Here the CDR3 DNA reads TGTGCCAGCAGCTTAAGTGTGCTGGGACTAGCGGGAGTCAATGAGCAGTTCTTC. Amino acid sequence: CASSLSVLGLAGVNEQFF.

V usage is TRBV29-1 and J usage is TRBJ2-5; tentatively, D is TRBD2 (5 bases). Germline V gene data show CDR1 as SQVTM and CDR2 as ANQGSEA. The CDR3 spans 13 residues. V was trimmed by 3 bases and J by 1 base, leaving 9 bases between them. The CDR3 DNA is TGCAGCGTTGAGGGTCTAGCCCAAGAGACCCAGTACTTC. This encodes CSVEGLAQETQYF.

J is TRBJ2-5 and V is TRBV4-1; TRBD2 matches at 7 bases. Germline V gene lookup returns CDR1 MGHRA and CDR2 YSYEKL. Trimming took 2 bases from V and 3 from J; bases not matched to a gene: 9. The CDR3 loop spans 16 amino acids. In DNA form, the CDR3 reads TGCGCCAGCAGCCAACCCGGTGGGGGAGGGGAAGAGACCCAGTACTTC. Protein product: CASSQPGGGGEETQYF.

The chain links TRBV5-6 to TRBJ2-7; D remains unclear. The germline V gene encodes CDR1 SGHDT and CDR2 YYEEEE. This CDR3 comprises 12 residues. The V end lost 0 bases, the J end lost 3 bases, and 4 bases lay between the germline ends. This CDR3 is CASSLGLYEQYF. The CDR3 DNA reads as TGTGCCAGCAGCTTGGGGCTCTACGAGCAGTACTTC. Based on the CDR3 plus reference TRBV5-6 and TRBJ2-7, the full variable domain is DAGVTQSPTHLIKTRGQQVTLRCSPKSGHDTVSWYQQALGQGPQFIFQYYEEEERQRGNFPDRFSGHQFPNYSSELNVNALLLGDSALYLCASSLGLYEQYFGPGTRLTVT.

V gene TRBV7-2 combines with J gene TRBJ1-5; 8 bases fit TRBD1. Germline assignment: CDR1 SGHTA and CDR2 FQGNSA. The ends lost 6 bases at V and 9 bases at J; junction bases unmatched: 10. CDR3 size: 14 residues. CDR3 nucleotide sequence: TGTGCCAGCAGGGACTGGACAGGGTTCGGGCCCCAGCATTTT. Its protein is CASRDWTGFGPQHF.

The rearrangement uses TRBV6-5 and TRBJ1-2; D may be TRBD1 (5 bases). The CDR3 length is 16 residues. CDR1 MNHEY and CDR2 SVGAGI come from the germline V gene. V lost 6 bases, J lost 2 bases, and 19 bases lay in between. CDR3 sequence: CASSYPGRRTNYGYTF. CDR3 nucleotide sequence: TGTGCCAGCAGCTACCCAGGGCGGCGGACAAACTATGGCTACACCTTC.

This clone showed up just a few times. This chain uses TRBV2 with TRBJ1-4; D is possibly TRBD1 (5 bases). Trimming shortened V by 8 bases and J by 8 bases, and 12 bases separated the two germline ends. CDR1 and CDR2 (germline): SNHLY, FYNNEI. The CDR3 covers 12 residues. CDR3 sequence: CASQGNDEKLFF. CDR3 bases: TGTGCCAGCCAGGGAAATGACGAAAAACTGTTTTTT.

This rearrangement joins TRBV28 to TRBJ2-7; the D gene is possibly TRBD1 (5 bases). CDR3 length: 14 amino acids. The germline V gene has CDR1 MDHEN and CDR2 SYDVKM. Trimming took 7 bases from V and 4 from J, leaving 17 bases between them. This CDR3 is CASTLTRQGYEQYF. Here the CDR3 DNA reads TGTGCCAGCACTCTCACCCGGCAGGGATACGAGCAGTACTTC.

This clone has only a few counts. The chain recombines TRBV18 with TRBJ2-7; unclear D gene. CDR1 and CDR2 (germline): KGHSH, LQKENI. This CDR3 is 13 amino acids long. With 8 bases removed from V and 3 bases from J, the gap between germline ends came to 14 bases. CDR3: CASRGGADYEQYF. The CDR3 nucleotides read TGTGCCAGCCGAGGTGGCGCAGACTACGAGCAGTACTTC.

This rearrangement joins TRBV10-1 to TRBJ1-1, with TRBD1 matching 8 bases. Germline CDR1 and CDR2: WNHNN and SYGVQD (reference sequence). This CDR3 comprises 14 residues. V was pared by 3 bases and J by 5 bases, with 5 bases of the junction left unmatched. The chain's CDR3 is CASSERTGRTEAFF. The DNA of the CDR3 is TGCGCCAGCAGTGAACGGACAGGGAGGACTGAAGCTTTCTTT.

In this sample, this clone turned up once. The CDR3 DNA is TGTGCCAGCAGCTTCAGGGTTCGGGCCGAAGCTTTCTTT. Translating it yields CASSFRVRAEAFF. This sequence joins TRBV28 and TRBJ1-1; possibly TRBD1 for D (5 bases). The CDR3 sequence is 13 residues long. The ends were cut back, 6 bases at V and 8 bases at J, with 16 bases in the middle. CDR1 is MDHEN, CDR2 SYDVKM, per germline.

The chain uses TRBV27 and TRBJ2-4; the D is unclear. Germline V lookup: CDR1 MNHEY, CDR2 SMNVEV (reference sequence). The CDR3 extends over 14 amino acids. Trimming stripped 5 bases from V and 0 bases from J, with 8 bases between. CDR3 nucleotide sequence: TGTGCCAGCAGTGACACAGAAGCCAAAAACATTCAGTACTTC. As protein: CASSDTEAKNIQYF.

The rearrangement joins TRBV16 to TRBJ2-5; no definite D call. The CDR3 has 16 residues. The V gene's germline CDR1 is KGHSY and CDR2 FQNENV. Trimming took off 2 bases at V and 1 base at J, with 14 bases between the two ends. CDR3 nucleotides: TGTGCCAGCAGCCAAGCTCTCCATGGCACCCAAGAGACCCAGTACTTC. As protein: CASSQALHGTQETQYF.

The V call is TRBV4-1, the J call TRBJ2-2, with 9 bases fitting TRBD2. V was clipped by 6 bases and J by 6 bases; unmatched bases: 11. In germline, CDR1 is MGHRA, CDR2 YSYEKL. The CDR3 sequence is 16 residues long. CDR3 amino acids: CASSRIAGVFAGELFF. Here the CDR3 DNA reads TGCGCCAGCAGTCGGATAGCGGGAGTTTTCGCCGGGGAGCTGTTTTTT.

The V call is TRBV19, the J call TRBJ1-1; 7 bases line up with TRBD1. CDR1 LNHDA and CDR2 SQIVND come from the germline V gene (reference sequence). The CDR3 spans 13 residues. The V segment lost 7 bases and the J segment 5 bases; nucleotides outside the gene matches: 7. The CDR3 DNA follows: TGTGCCAGTACCAACAGGGGCCGGACTGAAGCTTTCTTT. Translated, it gives CASTNRGRTEAFF.

The chain uses TRBV11-1 and TRBJ2-7; D is perhaps TRBD2 (5 bases). V lost 2 bases and J 6 bases, leaving 14 bases between the germline ends. From germline, CDR1 is SGHAT and CDR2 FQDESV (reference sequence). CDR3 length: 14 amino acids. Written as DNA, the CDR3 is TGTGCCAGCAGCTTATTGAGGGTAGGGAGCGAGCAGTACTTC. Its protein product is CASSLLRVGSEQYF.

The V and J genes are TRBV14 and TRBJ1-1, with D possibly TRBD1 on 5 matching bases. The CDR3 covers 15 residues. CDR1 SGHDN and CDR2 FVKESK come from the germline V gene. Trimming removed 4 bases from V and 0 bases from J, with 12 bases in between. The CDR3 here is CASSRYRRMNTEAFF. CDR3 DNA sequence: TGTGCCAGCAGCCGCTACAGGAGAATGAACACTGAAGCTTTCTTT.

The chain has TRBV6-5 and TRBJ1-2, with a tentative D call TRBD1 (6 bases). Germline V gives CDR1 MNHEY, CDR2 SVGAGI. V shed 2 bases and J shed 5 bases, with 12 bases lying between them. This CDR3 spans 14 amino acids. Here the CDR3 reads CASSYDGGRYGYTF. CDR3 sequence (DNA): TGTGCCAGCAGTTACGACGGGGGGCGTTATGGCTACACCTTC.

A note on this clone: The junction shows a germline mismatch at one end, possibly a read error. The chain uses TRBV6-5 and TRBJ1-2, with 7 bases lining up with TRBD1. Germline CDR1 and CDR2: MNHEY and SVGAGI. The CDR3 runs 13 residues. CDR3 sequence (DNA): TGTGCCAGCAGTTACTATGGACAGGCGATCCATGTCTTC. This translates into CASSYYGQAIHVF.

This sequence joins TRBV4-2 and TRBJ2-1; maybe TRBD2 (5 bases). The CDR3 has 15 residues. Germline V gene data show CDR1 as LGHNA and CDR2 as YNFKEQ. The V end lost 0 bases, the J end lost 10 bases, and 16 bases lay between the germline ends. CDR3 loop: CASSQDLEEEREQFF. The CDR3 DNA follows: TGTGCCAGCAGCCAAGACTTGGAGGAAGAAAGGGAGCAGTTCTTC.

This chain uses TRBV6-1 with TRBJ1-1; D ambiguous. The CDR3 length is 13 residues. In germline, CDR1 is MNHNS, CDR2 SASEGT. The V gene lost 8 bases and the J gene lost 5 bases, with 15 bases spanning the gap. Here the CDR3 reads CASARAGRTEAFF. The CDR3, as DNA: TGTGCCAGCGCGAGGGCGGGAAGGACTGAAGCTTTCTTT.

This clone has just a few counts. The genes are TRBV19 and TRBJ1-5, with D hard to call. V gave up 7 bases and J gave up 5 bases, with 9 bases separating them. From germline, CDR1 is LNHDA and CDR2 SQIVND (reference sequence). The CDR3 length is 12 residues. The CDR3 bases are TGTGCCAGTACTTCAGGTTATCAGCCCCAGCATTTT. Amino acid sequence: CASTSGYQPQHF.

The CDR3 coding sequence is TGTGCCAGCAGCGGTTCGTTGAATGAGCAGTTCTTC. Its protein product is CASSGSLNEQFF. The rearrangement links TRBV9 to TRBJ2-1, with D unresolved. Trimming shortened V by 3 bases and J by 7 bases, and 8 bases separated the two germline ends. Per germline, CDR1 SGDLS and CDR2 YYNGEE. The CDR3 is 12 amino acids.

CDR3 sequence reads: CAWKEGGGTLVAGELFF. For the CDR3, the DNA is TGTGCCTGGAAGGAGGGAGGGGGGACGCTGGTCGCCGGGGAGCTGTTTTTT. V is TRBV30 and J is TRBJ2-2, with D possibly TRBD2 on 7 matching bases. In germline, CDR1 is GTSNPN, CDR2 SVGIG (reference sequence). The CDR3 contains 17 residues. V was cut by 4 bases and J by 6 bases, with 24 bases left in between. The full variable domain, completed using reference TRBV30 and TRBJ2-2, is SQTIHQWPATLVQPVGSPLSLECTVEGTSNPNLYWYRQAAGRGLQLLFYSVGIGQISSEVPQNLSASRPQDRQFILSSKKLLLSDSGFYLCAWKEGGGTLVAGELFFGEGSRLTVL.

This clone was detected a few times. The V gene is TRBV30, the J gene TRBJ2-5, with 13 bases identical to TRBD2. Germline CDR1 GTSNPN, CDR2 SVGIG (reference sequence). V lost 1 base, J lost 3 bases, and 2 bases stayed unmatched. The CDR3 runs to 15 residues. CDR3 nucleotides: TGTGCCTGGAGTGAACTAGCGGGAGGGAAAGAGACCCAGTACTTC. Its protein is CAWSELAGGKETQYF.

The chain employs TRBV7-3 and TRBJ2-1; TRBD1 matches at 8 bases. Germline V gives CDR1 SGHTA, CDR2 FQGTGA. This CDR3 is built from 13 residues. V was pared by 5 bases and J by 9 bases, with 6 bases of the junction left unmatched. CDR3 sequence reads: CASSPGQGAEQFF. CDR3 DNA sequence: TGTGCCAGCAGCCCAGGACAGGGCGCTGAGCAGTTCTTC.